This T cell receptor beta chain was identified in a study of T-cell reconstitution after alpha-beta-depleted transplantation in children. As it was prepared, the TCRbeta library received unique molecular identifiers. TCRdb independently ran MiXCR on the PCR reads; one entry per CDR3 protein. This sample carries a few hundred thousand distinct CDR3 sequences, approximately 9.9% of them seen once, and the ten largest clones take less than 6%. This CDR3 is 15 amino acids long. Trimming left V 2 bases short and J 4 bases short, with 13 bases between. Germline loops: CDR1 SGHTA, CDR2 FQGTGA. This rearrangement joins TRBV7-3 to TRBJ2-3; D is tentatively TRBD1 or TRBD2 (6 bases each). This material consisted of PBMCs from the stem cell graft donor, taken from the stem cell graft. The clonotype originates from a human donor who donated a stem cell graft to a child with SCID. The CDR3: CASSLVLGGPDTQYF. CDR3 sequence (DNA): TGTGCCAGCAGCTTAGTTCTCGGGGGCCCAGATACGCAGTATTTT.